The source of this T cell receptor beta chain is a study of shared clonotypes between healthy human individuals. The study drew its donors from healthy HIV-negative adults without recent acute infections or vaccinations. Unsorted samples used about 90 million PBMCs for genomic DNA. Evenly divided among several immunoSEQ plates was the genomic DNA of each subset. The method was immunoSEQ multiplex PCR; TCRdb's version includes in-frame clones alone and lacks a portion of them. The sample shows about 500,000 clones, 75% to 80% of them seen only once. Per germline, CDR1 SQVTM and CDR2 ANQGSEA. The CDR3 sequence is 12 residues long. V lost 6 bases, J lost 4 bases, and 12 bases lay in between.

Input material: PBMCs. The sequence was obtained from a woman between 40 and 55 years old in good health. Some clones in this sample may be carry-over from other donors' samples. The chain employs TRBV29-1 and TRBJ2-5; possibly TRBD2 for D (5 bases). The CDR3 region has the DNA TGCAGCGTCACAAGCGGCCGAGAGACCCAGTACTTC. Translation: CSVTSGRETQYF. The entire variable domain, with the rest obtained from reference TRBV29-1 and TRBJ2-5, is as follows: SAVISQKPSRDICQRGTSLTIQCQVDSQVTMMFWYRQQPGQSLTLIATANQGSEATYESGFVIDKFPISRPNLTFSTLTVSNMSPEDSSIYLCSVTSGRETQYFGPGTRLLVL.